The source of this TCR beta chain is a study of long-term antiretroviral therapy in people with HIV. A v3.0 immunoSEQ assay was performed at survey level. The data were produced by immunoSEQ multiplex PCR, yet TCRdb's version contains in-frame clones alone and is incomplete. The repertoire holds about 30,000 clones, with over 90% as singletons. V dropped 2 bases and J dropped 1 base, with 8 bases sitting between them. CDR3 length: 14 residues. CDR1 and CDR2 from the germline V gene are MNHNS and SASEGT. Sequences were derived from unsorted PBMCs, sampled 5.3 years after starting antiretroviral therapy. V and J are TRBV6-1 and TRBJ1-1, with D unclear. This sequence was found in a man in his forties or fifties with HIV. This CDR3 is CASSEFLGNTEAFF. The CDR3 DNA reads TGTGCCAGCAGTGAATTTCTAGGGAACACTGAAGCTTTCTTT.